This TCR beta chain is from a study of CD8 T cells in ankylosing spondylitis. Quantitative barcoded 5'-RACE was used to prepare TCR beta libraries. Each CDR3 protein gets one entry after TCRdb re-called the 5' RACE reads with MiXCR. The data hold around 890,000 distinct CDR3 sequences, with approximately 12% observed a single time. A few counts support this clonotype. Its antigen is not known. CDR1 and CDR2 (germline): SGHTA, FQGNSA. The CDR3 is made up of 14 amino acids. Trimming removed 3 bases from V and 2 bases from J, with 8 bases in between. The study, taken as a whole, reports: Researchers report that disease-linked clones proved CD8+ and relatively rare in peripheral blood. A TCR beta motif made of 7 to 9 highly homologous variants seemed typical of ankylosing spondylitis blood. Matched synovial fluid from ankylosing spondylitis patients was reported to be enriched for disease-linked clones. A number of the motif variants had already been described in reactive arthritis synovial fluid and blood.

J is TRBJ2-1 and V is TRBV7-2; D call uncertain. The sequencing input was blood, either unsorted or a sorted T cell fraction (not recorded which). This TCR was sampled from a male donor with ankylosing spondylitis. CDR3 sequence reads: CASSFGSPYNEQFF. The CDR3 DNA sequence: TGTGCCAGCAGCTTCGGATCCCCCTACAATGAGCAGTTCTTC.